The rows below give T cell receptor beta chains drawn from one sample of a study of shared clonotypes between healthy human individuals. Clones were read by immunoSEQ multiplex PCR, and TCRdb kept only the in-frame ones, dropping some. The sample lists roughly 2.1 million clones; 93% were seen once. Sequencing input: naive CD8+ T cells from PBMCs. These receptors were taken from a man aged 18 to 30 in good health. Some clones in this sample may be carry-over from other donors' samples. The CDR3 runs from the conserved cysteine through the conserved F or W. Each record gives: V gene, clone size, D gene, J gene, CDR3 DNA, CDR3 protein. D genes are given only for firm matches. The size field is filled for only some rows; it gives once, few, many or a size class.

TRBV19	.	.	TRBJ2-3	TGTGCCACCGCCACGGGGGATACGCAGTATTTT	CATATGDTQYF
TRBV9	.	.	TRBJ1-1	TGTGCCAGCAGCGGGGAGGGGAACACTGAAGCTTTCTTT	CASSGEGNTEAFF
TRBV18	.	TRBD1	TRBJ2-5	TGTGCCAGCTCACCAGGACAGGGGGCCCAGACCCAGTACTTC	CASSPGQGAQTQYF
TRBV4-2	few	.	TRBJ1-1	TGTGCCAGCAGCCAAGATAAGACTTTCTTT	CASSQDKTFF
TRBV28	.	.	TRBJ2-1	TGTGCCAGCAGTTTAGTCGCGGGCGGAAACAATGAGCAGTTCTTC	CASSLVAGGNNEQFF
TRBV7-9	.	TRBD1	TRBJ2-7	TGTGCCAGCAGCGGGTCCGGGACAGGGAGCTCCTACGAGCAGTACTTC	CASSGSGTGSSYEQYF
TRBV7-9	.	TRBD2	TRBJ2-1	TGTGCCAGCAGTCCTCTAGCGGGAGTTTTTGGTGAGCAGTTCTTC	CASSPLAGVFGEQFF
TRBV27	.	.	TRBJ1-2	TGTGCCAGCAGTTTATTGGGGGGTATTAACTATGGCTACACCTTC	CASSLLGGINYGYTF
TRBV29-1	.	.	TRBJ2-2	TGCAGCGTCCACCGCCCCGGGGGCGTTGAGACCGGGGAGCTGTTTTTT	CSVHRPGGVETGELFF
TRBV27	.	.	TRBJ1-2	TGTGCCAGCAGTTTATATTGGGGCCACTATGGCTACACCTTC	CASSLYWGHYGYTF
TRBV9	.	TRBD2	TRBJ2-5	TGTGCCAGCAGCGCGCGGACTAGCGACCAGGAGACCCAGTACTTC	CASSARTSDQETQYF
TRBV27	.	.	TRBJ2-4	TGTGCCAGCAGTTTATCTGGCCAGCCCAAAAACATTCAGTACTTC	CASSLSGQPKNIQYF
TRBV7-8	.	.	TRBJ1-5	TGTGCCAGCAGCTTAGGAAGCGGCAATCAGCCCCAGCATTTT	CASSLGSGNQPQHF
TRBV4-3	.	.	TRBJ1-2	TGCGCCAGCAGCCCAGGAGCCGGGACAACCTTCGATGGCTACACCTTC	CASSPGAGTTFDGYTF
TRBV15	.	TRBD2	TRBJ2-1	TGTGCCACCAGCAGAGGGGTAGCTAGCGGGACGCAGTTCTTC	CATSRGVASGTQFF
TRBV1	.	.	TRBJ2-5	TGCACCAGCAGCCCAACTTCGACTGGGACAAGCCAAGAGACCCAGTACTTC	CTSSPTSTGTSQETQYF
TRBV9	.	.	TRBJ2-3	TGTGCCAGCAGCCTACTACTCACAGATACGCAGTATTTT	CASSLLLTDTQYF
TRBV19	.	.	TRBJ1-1	TGTGCCAGTAGAAAGGACCGGGTAGAAGCTTTCTTT	CASRKDRVEAFF
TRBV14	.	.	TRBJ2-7	TGTGCCAGCCCCGCGAGGGGGGGGGCCTACGAGCAGTACTTC	CASPARGGAYEQYF
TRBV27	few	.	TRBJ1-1	TGTGCCAGCAGTTCAGGGGACCCCACTGAAGCTTTCTTT	CASSSGDPTEAFF
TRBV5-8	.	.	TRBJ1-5	TGTGCCAGCAGTCCGGGAAGCAATCAGCCCCAGCATTTT	CASSPGSNQPQHF
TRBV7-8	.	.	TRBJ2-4	TGTGCCAGCAGCCTACCGGGGCCTCGGGGCATAAGCATTCAGTACTTC	CASSLPGPRGISIQYF
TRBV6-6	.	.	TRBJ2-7	TGTGCCAGCAGTTCCGTGCCGCGGGAAAGGGCCGATGAGCAGTACTTC	CASSSVPRERADEQYF
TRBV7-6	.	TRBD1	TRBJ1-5	TGTGCCAGCAGCATCATAATGCACGGACAGGGTGCAATCAGCCGCCTGGGAAAAGATTTT	CASSIIMHGQGAISRLGKDF
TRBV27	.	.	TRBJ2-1	TGTGCCAGCAGTTTCGGATTGCCTGGGTACAATGAGCAGTTCTTC	CASSFGLPGYNEQFF
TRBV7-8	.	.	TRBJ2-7	TGTGCCAGCAGCCCCAGTCTTTCCTACGAGCAGTACTTC	CASSPSLSYEQYF
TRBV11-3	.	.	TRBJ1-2	TGTGCCAGCAGCACCCGCCGGGAAGGGCCGGAGTATGGCTACACCTTC	CASSTRREGPEYGYTF
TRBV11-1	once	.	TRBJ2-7	TGTGCCAGCAGCCAGACAGTCTACGAGCAGTACTTC	CASSQTVYEQYF
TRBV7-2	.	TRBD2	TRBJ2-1	TGTGCCAGCAGCTTAGTTAGTTCTAGCGGGAGGGCCTACAATGAGCAGTTCTTC	CASSLVSSSGRAYNEQFF
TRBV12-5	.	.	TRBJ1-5	TGTGCTAGTGGCGCAGGACTTAGCAATCAGCCCCAGCATTTT	CASGAGLSNQPQHF
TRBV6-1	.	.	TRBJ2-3	TGTGCCAGCAGTGAATTTTTACAGCTTAGCACAGATACGCAGTATTTT	CASSEFLQLSTDTQYF
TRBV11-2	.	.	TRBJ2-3	TGTGCCAGCAAGGGGCGAAGCGGTCACACAGATACGCAGTATTTT	CASKGRSGHTDTQYF
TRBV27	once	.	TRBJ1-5	TGTGCCAGCAGTTTATCGGCAGACCTAAATTTTCCCCAGCATTTT	CASSLSADLNFPQHF
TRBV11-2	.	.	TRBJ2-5	TGTGCCAGCAGCTTGGGCCTCCGGCATGAGACCCAGTACTTC	CASSLGLRHETQYF
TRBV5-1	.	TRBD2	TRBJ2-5	TGCGCCAGCGGATCCTTAGGACTAGCGGGAGCGCCTAACTACCAAGAGACCCAGTACTTC	CASGSLGLAGAPNYQETQYF
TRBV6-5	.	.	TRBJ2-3	TGTGCCAGCAGTACCAGGGGACCTAGCACAGATACGCAGTATTTT	CASSTRGPSTDTQYF
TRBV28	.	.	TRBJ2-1	TGTGCCAGCAGTTCTCGGAGCACCGAACTGAACAATGAGCAGTTCTTC	CASSSRSTELNNEQFF
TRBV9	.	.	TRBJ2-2	TGTGCCAGCAGCGTAGCTCCGACCGGGAGTAGGACCGGGGAGCTGTTTTTT	CASSVAPTGSRTGELFF
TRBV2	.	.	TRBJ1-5	TGTGCCAGCAGTGAAGGGAGAAACCGCAATCAGCCCCAGCATTTT	CASSEGRNRNQPQHF
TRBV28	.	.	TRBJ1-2	TGTGCCAGCAGTTCTGGGACGGACTATGGCTACACCTTC	CASSSGTDYGYTF
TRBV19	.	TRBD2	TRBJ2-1	TGTGCCAGTACCGACGCGGCGGGAGGGCCTCGGGATGAGCAGTTCTTC	CASTDAAGGPRDEQFF
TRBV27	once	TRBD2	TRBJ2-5	TGTGCCAGCAGCGGACTAGCGGGAGCATTAGGGGAGACCCAGTACTTC	CASSGLAGALGETQYF
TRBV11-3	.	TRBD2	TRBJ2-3	TGTGCCAGCAGCTCTCGGACTAGCGGGAGGGCCGATACGCAGTATTTT	CASSSRTSGRADTQYF
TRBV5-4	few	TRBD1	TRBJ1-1	TGTGCCAGCAGCGACGGACAGGGGTCTTTCTTT	CASSDGQGSFF
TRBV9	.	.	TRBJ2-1	TGTGCCAGCAGCGTAGAGGGCCTTGATAATGAGCAGTTCTTC	CASSVEGLDNEQFF
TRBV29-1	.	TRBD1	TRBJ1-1	TGCAGCGTTGGGGGGCAGGGGGTGTTCTTT	CSVGGQGVFF